Below are 23 T cell receptor beta chains sequenced from a single sample in a study of Graves' ophthalmopathy and Graves' hyperthyroidism. TCR beta CDR3 regions were amplified from RNA transcripts. In the first round, RT-PCR was carried out with HTBI primers, and a multiplex PCR formed the second round. A single record per CDR3 protein comes from TCRdb applying MiXCR to the multiplex PCR reads. The profile shows around 1,200,000 distinct CDR3 sequences, less than 45% of them singletons. The sequenced material came from peripheral blood or thyroid tissue (not recorded which). Every receptor here comes from an adult man with Graves' hyperthyroidism.

This chain joins TRBV7-2 and TRBJ2-2; 7 bases match TRBD2. The trim removed 8 bases at V and 4 bases at J, leaving 19 bases unmatched. The CDR3 has 18 amino acids. The germline gives CDR1 SGHTA, CDR2 FQGNSA. The CDR3 protein is CASSFEQPGLTSTGELFF. The CDR3 nucleotides are TGTGCCAGCTCCTTTGAACAGCCGGGACTAACCTCCACCGGGGAGCTGTTTTTT.

The sample holds a few counts of this clonotype. One junction end does not reproduce the germline sequence, and a read error may be involved. The gene calls are TRBV10-2 and TRBJ1-2, with D possibly being TRBD1 (6 bases). This CDR3 has 15 residues. Germline V gene lookup returns CDR1 WSHSY and CDR2 SAAADI. CDR3 sequence: CASSYSTGYFYGYTF. The CDR3 DNA reads TGTGCCAGCAGTTACTCGACAGGATACTTCTATGGCTACACCTTC.

The chain joins TRBV25-1 to TRBJ1-2, with 10 positions matching TRBD1. Germline values: CDR1 MGHDK, CDR2 SYGVNS. Trimming removed 3 bases from V and 7 bases from J; junction bases left unmatched: 5. This CDR3 has 14 residues. The CDR3 DNA sequence: TGTGCCAGCAGTGATTCCGGGACAGGGGCTGGCTACACCTTC. Residues: CASSDSGTGAGYTF.

This clonotype was detected ten times or more. The chain is built from TRBV11-2 and TRBJ2-7; D unclear. The germline V and J ends were trimmed by 5 bases and 2 bases, with 10 bases remaining between them. The V gene's germline CDR1 is SGHAT and CDR2 FQNNGV. The CDR3 totals 13 residues. DNA of the CDR3: TGTGCCAGCAGCCGGCACCCCACCTACGAGCAGTACTTC. Its protein is CASSRHPTYEQYF.

This clonotype appeared many times. For the CDR3, the DNA is TGTGCCAGCAGCTCCTCCCAGGGGCCGGGCACTGAAGCTTTCTTT. Translation: CASSSSQGPGTEAFF. This chain connects TRBV7-9 to TRBJ1-1; tentative D call: TRBD1 (6 bases). The CDR3 is made up of 15 amino acids. The germline V and J ends were trimmed by 4 bases and 4 bases, with 16 bases remaining between them. Germline CDR1 and CDR2: SEHNR and FQNEAQ (reference sequence).

This clonotype was detected ten times or more. The rearrangement links TRBV12-3 or TRBV12-4 to TRBJ1-6; D is undetermined. V was cut by 1 base and J by 8 bases, with 9 bases left in between. The CDR3 spans 14 residues. CDR3 DNA: TGTGCCAGCAGTTTAGGACATGCTTATTCACCCCTCCACTTT. The encoded protein is CASSLGHAYSPLHF.

Comment on this clonotype: A clone one base away is much larger, so this may be a read error. This chain connects TRBV10-3 to TRBJ1-1; the D gene is possibly TRBD1 (6 bases). The V end was cut by 6 bases, the J end by 7 bases, with 12 bases between. The V gene's germline CDR1 is ENHRY and CDR2 SYGVKD. The CDR3 has 12 residues. The CDR3 region has the DNA TGTGCCATCAGCCCCGGACAGCATGAAGCTTTCTTT. This encodes CAISPGQHEAFF.

J is TRBJ2-7 and V is TRBV7-9; TRBD2 matches at 11 bases. With V trimmed by 0 bases and J by 1 base, 8 bases remained unmatched. The CDR3 has 18 amino acids. Germline values: CDR1 SEHNR, CDR2 FQNEAQ (reference sequence). In DNA, the CDR3 is TGTGCCAGCAGCTTAGCGGCTAGCGGGGGGCTTCTTTCCTACGAGCAGTACTTC. Encoded protein: CASSLAASGGLLSYEQYF.

This clonotype was recorded at least ten times. The chain couples TRBV7-2 to TRBJ1-5; D unresolved. The CDR3 is 13 amino acids. Between the trimmed V and J ends, which lost 5 bases and 4 bases, there was a span of 9 bases. Germline V gene data show CDR1 as SGHTA and CDR2 as FQGNSA. The CDR3, as DNA: TGTGCCAGCAGCCCTAACCCGAATCAGCCCCAGCATTTT. Protein sequence: CASSPNPNQPQHF.

V usage is TRBV12-3 or TRBV12-4 and J usage is TRBJ2-5; 8 positions match TRBD1. The J segment lost 1 base and the V segment lost 5 bases, leaving 6 bases of the junction unmatched. This CDR3 is built from 15 residues. In DNA, the CDR3 is TGTGCCAGCAGTCCAAACGGACAGGGCCAAGAGACCCAGTACTTC. Protein sequence: CASSPNGQGQETQYF.

CDR3 sequence: CSANHRGGGEQYF. In DNA, the CDR3 is TGCAGTGCTAACCACAGGGGGGGCGGCGAGCAGTACTTC. The rearrangement joins TRBV20-1 to TRBJ2-7, with D maybe TRBD1 (8 bases). This CDR3 spans 13 amino acids. In germline, CDR1 is DFQATT, CDR2 SNEGSKA (reference sequence). The V gene lost 4 bases and the J gene lost 6 bases, with 16 bases spanning the gap.

Many counts were recorded for this clonotype. CDR3 in DNA: TGTGCCAGCAGGGAAACAGGGGGCTGGAATCAGCCCCAGCATTTT. Encoded protein: CASRETGGWNQPQHF. The chain joins TRBV12-3 or TRBV12-4 to TRBJ1-5; 9 positions match TRBD1. With 6 bases clipped from V and 4 bases from J, the junction kept 7 bases outside the gene matches. The CDR3 is made up of 15 amino acids.

A note on this clonotype: This likely comes from a read error, as the CDR3 has no conserved phenylalanine or tryptophan at its end. The chain recombines TRBV7-9 with TRBJ1-2; a possible D gene is TRBD1 (5 bases). Germline V gives CDR1 SEHNR, CDR2 FQNEAQ (reference sequence). The CDR3 consists of 13 residues. V was clipped by 6 bases and J by 4 bases, with 12 bases between them. CDR3 DNA sequence: TGTGCCAGCAGTTTCGGGGGGACCTATGGCTACACCCTC. This translates into CASSFGGTYGYTL.

This clonotype is a singleton in its sample. The chain recombines TRBV2 with TRBJ1-4, with D perhaps matching TRBD1 (5 bases). This CDR3 comprises 16 residues. V was trimmed by 6 bases and J by 0 bases, leaving 14 bases between them. The germline gives CDR1 SNHLY, CDR2 FYNNEI. DNA for the CDR3: TGTGCCAGCAGAGAGGGGACCGTATCAACTAATGAAAAACTGTTTTTT. It encodes CASREGTVSTNEKLFF.

As for this clonotype: An end of the junction differs from the germline gene, which may be a read error. The CDR3 sequence is CASSLIAGGGWGTGELVF. CDR3 nucleotides: TGTGCCAGCAGCTTAATCGCGGGAGGGGGCTGGGGCACCGGGGAGCTGGTTTTT. This rearrangement joins TRBV7-2 to TRBJ2-2; 9 positions match TRBD2. The CDR3 totals 18 residues. Germline CDR1 SGHTA, CDR2 FQGNSA.

The sample holds many counts of this clonotype. V and J are TRBV15 and TRBJ2-7; D tentatively reads TRBD1 or TRBD2 (6 bases each). CDR3 length equals 12 residues. Between the trimmed V and J ends, which lost 4 bases and 6 bases, there was a span of 10 bases. Germline-derived CDR1 and CDR2 are LNHNV and YYDKDF (reference sequence). CDR3 sequence reads: CATSKSGAEQYF. CDR3 in DNA: TGTGCCACCAGCAAGTCGGGGGCCGAGCAGTACTTC.

The genes are TRBV19 and TRBJ1-2; the match to TRBD1 covers 7 bases. The CDR3 covers 14 residues. Germline loops: CDR1 LNHDA, CDR2 SQIVND (reference sequence). The junction had 5 bases not matched to a gene; V was cut back by 6 bases and J by 1 base. CDR3 sequence reads: CASRKGQINYGYTF. CDR3 nucleotides: TGTGCCAGTAGGAAGGGACAGATTAACTATGGCTACACCTTC.

The chain employs TRBV4-1 and TRBJ2-7; 7 bases line up with TRBD1. This CDR3 is 15 amino acids long. Germline trimming cut 0 bases from V and 3 bases from J; bases unmatched to any gene: 5. CDR1 and CDR2 (germline): MGHRA, YSYEKL. The CDR3 DNA is TGCGCCAGCAGCCAAGAGTGGGGACAGCACTACGAGCAGTACTTC. Protein: CASSQEWGQHYEQYF.

The rearrangement links TRBV25-1 to TRBJ2-1, with a tentative D call TRBD1 (6 bases). The CDR3 covers 14 residues. Germline values: CDR1 MGHDK, CDR2 SYGVNS. The germline V and J ends were trimmed by 8 bases and 5 bases, with 16 bases remaining between them. CDR3 in DNA: TGTGCCAGCGAGCACCGGGACACAGACAATGAGCAGTTCTTC. Protein sequence: CASEHRDTDNEQFF.

This chain uses TRBV10-2 with TRBJ1-2; tentative D call: TRBD1 (5 bases). Trimming cost V 9 bases and J 7 bases, with 15 bases left between them. From germline, CDR1 is WSHSY and CDR2 SAAADI. This CDR3 spans 12 amino acids. CDR3 nucleotides: TGCGCCAGTTTCGGGACGGAACGTGGCTACACCTTC. Amino acid sequence: CASFGTERGYTF.

This clonotype was counted at least ten times. The rearrangement uses TRBV29-1 and TRBJ1-2, with D unresolved. This CDR3 contains 13 residues. V lost 5 bases, J lost 2 bases, and 12 bases lay in between. In germline, CDR1 is SQVTM, CDR2 ANQGSEA. This CDR3 is CSVTQTQNYGYTF. CDR3 DNA: TGCAGCGTTACCCAGACACAAAACTATGGCTACACCTTC.

The table lists this clonotype with a few counts. The CDR3 bases are TGTGCCAGCAGCCAACCTCCCTTAGGGCTAGCGGGAGGGTCCTACGAGCAGTACTTC. Protein: CASSQPPLGLAGGSYEQYF. The gene calls are TRBV12-3 or TRBV12-4 and TRBJ2-7, with TRBD2 identical over 12 bases. The length of the CDR3 is 19 residues. V shed 6 bases, J shed 1 base, and the junction held 16 bases outside the gene matches.

This clonotype was picked up many times. The chain uses TRBV7-9 and TRBJ2-5; 10 positions agree with TRBD1. Germline V gives CDR1 SEHNR, CDR2 FQNEAQ (reference sequence). CDR3 length: 15 amino acids. The J segment lost 4 bases and the V segment lost 5 bases, leaving 7 bases of the junction unmatched. CDR3 in amino acids: CASSGTGERLETQYF. The CDR3 nucleotides read TGTGCCAGCAGCGGGACAGGGGAGAGGTTAGAGACCCAGTACTTC.